A selection of T cell receptor beta chains follows, all from one sample in a study of blood T cell repertoires in COVID-19. The protocol was immunoSEQ multiplex PCR, while the TCRdb copy is restricted to in-frame clones and leaves out a portion. This table has 390,000 or so clones, 70% to 90% appearing once. The sample taken for sequencing was peripheral blood. These receptors came from a woman aged 25 to 39 with COVID-19, enrolled during active disease. Both conserved end residues are part of each CDR3. D genes are given only for firm matches. Not every row has a clone size; where given, it reads once, few, many or a size class.

J | D | V | size | DNA | CDR3
TRBJ2-7 | TRBD1 | TRBV10-3 | - | TGTGCCATCAGTGAGAGGACAGGGTTGACCGAGCAGTACTTC | CAISERTGLTEQYF
TRBJ2-7 | TRBD2 | TRBV6-5 | - | TGTGCCAGCATCGGTCCGGGGGGCGAGCAGTACTTC | CASIGPGGEQYF
TRBJ2-7 | - | TRBV9 | - | TGTGCCAGCAGCGTAGCCCCCGCGTACGAGCAGTACTTC | CASSVAPAYEQYF
TRBJ1-5 | - | TRBV7-2 | - | TGTGCCAGCAGCCCCGACAGGAATCAGCCCCAGCATTTT | CASSPDRNQPQHF
TRBJ2-7 | TRBD2 | TRBV19 | - | TGTGCCAGTAGTCGGGGTCCGGGACTAGCGGGACCTCTCTCCTACGAGCAGTACTTC | CASSRGPGLAGPLSYEQYF
TRBJ2-7 | - | TRBV4-1 | once | TGCGCCAGCAGACTCCGGGACACCTCCTACGAGCAGTACTTC | CASRLRDTSYEQYF
TRBJ2-7 | TRBD2 | TRBV6-2/TRBV6-3 | once | TGTGCCAGCAGTTGGGTGGCGGGAGCGAACGAGCAGTACTTC | CASSWVAGANEQYF
TRBJ1-2 | - | TRBV6-4 | - | TGTGCCAGCAGTCAGGAAGCCACGGGAGGCTACACCTTC | CASSQEATGGYTF
TRBJ1-5 | - | TRBV15 | - | TGTGCCACCAGCAGACGGGGGATTACTAGCAATCAGCCCCAGCATTTT | CATSRRGITSNQPQHF
TRBJ2-5 | - | TRBV11-3 | - | TGTGCCAGCAGCTTAGAGGGGCGTCCCGAAGAGACCCAGTACTTC | CASSLEGRPEETQYF
TRBJ2-7 | - | TRBV7-9 | few | TGTGCCAGCAGCTCCTATCTTTACGAGCAGTACTTC | CASSSYLYEQYF
TRBJ1-2 | - | TRBV19 | - | TGTGCCAGTGCTCTTGCCCAGATGTATGGCTACACCTTC | CASALAQMYGYTF
TRBJ2-2 | TRBD2 | TRBV24-1 | - | TGTGCCATCGGGACTAGTAGGACCGGGGAGCTGTTTTTT | CAIGTSRTGELFF
TRBJ1-6 | TRBD1 | TRBV6-5 | - | TGTGCCAGCAGCCTCTGGCAGGGGGGCCCATCACCCCTCCACTTT | CASSLWQGGPSPLHF
TRBJ1-2 | TRBD1 | TRBV7-8 | - | TGTGCCAGCAGCCGAGACAGGGGGCACGGCTATGGCTACACCTTC | CASSRDRGHGYGYTF
TRBJ2-7 | TRBD2 | TRBV27 | - | TGTGCCAGCAGTTCCACCAGCGGGAGGGACGAGCAGTACTTC | CASSSTSGRDEQYF
TRBJ2-1 | - | TRBV7-9 | - | TGTGCCAGCAGCTGGGGACTGTGGGGGTACAATGAGCAGTTCTTC | CASSWGLWGYNEQFF
TRBJ1-3 | - | TRBV2 | - | TGTGCCAGCAGAGATAAAGGGGGTATCTCTGGAAACACCATATATTTT | CASRDKGGISGNTIYF
TRBJ2-5 | TRBD1 | TRBV6-2/TRBV6-3 | - | TGTGCCAGCAGTTACTCGAAGACCGACAGGGCCGAGACCCAGTACTTC | CASSYSKTDRAETQYF
TRBJ1-3 | - | TRBV7-9 | - | TGTGCCAGCAGCTTAGCTGGCTCCCTCGGGAACACCATATATTTT | CASSLAGSLGNTIYF
TRBJ2-2 | - | TRBV6-2/TRBV6-3 | - | TGTGCCAGCAGTTCGGCGACAGCGATGAACACCGGGGAGCTGTTTTTT | CASSSATAMNTGELFF
TRBJ2-5 | - | TRBV18 | - | TGTGCCAGCTCACCCCTCGTTGGGCAGGGAGAGACCCAGTACTTC | CASSPLVGQGETQYF
TRBJ2-7 | TRBD2 | TRBV18 | - | TGTGCCAGCTCAATTGGATTTAGCGGGAGGGCCCCCGACGAGCAGTACTTC | CASSIGFSGRAPDEQYF
TRBJ2-7 | TRBD1 | TRBV7-8 | - | TGTGCCAGCAGCCTAGGGGACAGGCGCTACGAGCAGTACTTC | CASSLGDRRYEQYF
TRBJ1-2 | - | TRBV6-2/TRBV6-3 | - | TGTGCCAGCAGTTACTTGGCAGTTGACTACACCTTC | CASSYLAVDYTF
TRBJ2-7 | - | TRBV29-1 | - | TGCAGCGTTGAAACCGGGAGTAAAAGCGAGCAGTACTTC | CSVETGSKSEQYF
TRBJ2-3 | TRBD1 | TRBV15 | - | TGTGCCACCAGCAGAGAGGCACCGGGACAGGGGGACACGCAGTATTTT | CATSREAPGQGDTQYF
TRBJ1-1 | - | TRBV4-2 | - | TGTGCCAGCAGCCAAGTCGTGGAGGGGAACACTGAAGCTTTCTTT | CASSQVVEGNTEAFF
TRBJ1-2 | - | TRBV6-2/TRBV6-3 | few | TGTGCCAGCAGTTACGCAGGACAGCGCTATGGCTACACCTTC | CASSYAGQRYGYTF
TRBJ2-5 | - | TRBV10-3 | - | TGTGCCATCAGTGAGTTGGTGGGGGCAGAGACCCAGTACTTC | CAISELVGAETQYF
TRBJ2-1 | TRBD2 | TRBV24-1 | - | TGTGCCACCAGTGACCCTAGCGGGAGGAATTACAATGAGCAGTTCTTC | CATSDPSGRNYNEQFF
TRBJ2-3 | - | TRBV19 | once | TGTGCCAGTAGTAGGCAGTCGGACCTTCGGGGGTATACGCAGTATTTT | CASSRQSDLRGYTQYF
TRBJ2-3 | TRBD1 | TRBV6-4 | - | TGTGCCAGCAGTGAAGGGCAGGGGGCAGATACGCAGTATTTT | CASSEGQGADTQYF
TRBJ1-1 | - | TRBV4-1 | - | TGCGCCAGCAGCCAAGATCGCCGGGGCACTGAAGCTTTCTTT | CASSQDRRGTEAFF
TRBJ1-5 | - | TRBV12-3/TRBV12-4 | - | TGTGCCAGCAGTTTCTCGAGCAATCAGCCCCAGCATTTT | CASSFSSNQPQHF
TRBJ2-1 | TRBD2 | TRBV10-3 | - | TGTGCCATCAGCCCCGGGACTAGCGGGAGTCTGGATGAGCAGTTCTTC | CAISPGTSGSLDEQFF
TRBJ2-3 | - | TRBV18 | - | TGTGCCAGCTCACCGAGACCGGGACTTAGCACAGATACGCAGTATTTT | CASSPRPGLSTDTQYF
TRBJ1-6 | - | TRBV7-2 | - | TGTGCCAGCAGCTTAGACCAGGGCGTACCCCTCCACTTT | CASSLDQGVPLHF
TRBJ1-2 | - | TRBV9 | - | TGTGCCAGCAATTCTCAGGCCGGCTATGGCTACACCTTC | CASNSQAGYGYTF
TRBJ1-5 | - | TRBV30 | - | TGTGCCTACGCGACAGGAGCCATCTCGAATAGCAATCAGCCCCAGCATTTT | CAYATGAISNSNQPQHF
TRBJ1-5 | - | TRBV6-2/TRBV6-3 | - | TGTGCCAGCAGTTACGGGACACCATATAGCAATCAGCCCCAGCATTTT | CASSYGTPYSNQPQHF
TRBJ2-2 | - | TRBV11-2 | - | TGTGCCAGCAGCTCCGGGACCGGGGAGCTGTTTTTT | CASSSGTGELFF
TRBJ2-7 | - | TRBV9 | - | TGTGCCAGCAGCGTAGGAGAACAGCAGCACGAGCAGTACTTC | CASSVGEQQHEQYF
TRBJ2-5 | TRBD2 | TRBV7-3 | - | TGTGCCAGCAGCCTTGGACTAGCGGGAGGGCCGGATGTAGAGACCCAGTACTTC | CASSLGLAGGPDVETQYF
TRBJ1-2 | - | TRBV19 | - | TGTGCCAGTAGTATAGGGCCAGGGTACTATGGCTACACCTTC | CASSIGPGYYGYTF
TRBJ2-7 | TRBD2 | TRBV6-5 | few | TGTGCCAGCAGTTATAGGACTAGCGGGAACGAGCAGTACTTC | CASSYRTSGNEQYF